The 19 T cell receptor beta chains given below trace back to one sample, sequenced in a study of tissue T cells after allogeneic stem cell transplantation. The time point was: mouse harvest day 14 after allogeneic transplant. Each mouse received 10^7 T-cell-depleted marrow cells plus 10^6 splenic CD5+ T cells by tail vein. The method was immunoSEQ multiplex PCR; TCRdb's version includes in-frame clones alone and lacks a portion of them. The sample consists of roughly 2,200 clones, about half of them appearing once. The sequencing input was lymph node tissue. The receptor source for this set is a female BALB/c mouse given C57BL/6 T cells with graft-versus-host disease after an allogeneic hematopoietic cell transplant.

About this clone: Genes here carry mouse names. The read is 1 residue too short to cover the CDR3 end, so that end is filled in from the germline J gene. The chain recombines TRBV3 with TRBJ2-2; maybe TRBD2 (5 bases). This CDR3 spans 14 amino acids. The V end lost 5 bases, the J end lost 1 base, and 8 bases lay between the germline ends. Germline CDR1 is SNHLY and CDR2 is FYNGKV (reference sequence). The sequenced part of the CDR3 DNA is TGTGCCAGCAGCCGGACTCAAAACACCGGGCAGCTCTAC. Its translation is CASSRTQNTGQLY. The CDR3 in its entirety is CASSRTQNTGQLYF. The whole variable domain, remainder taken from reference TRBV3 and TRBJ2-2, is GPKVLQIPSHQIIDMGQMVTLNCDPVSNHLYFYWYKQILGQQMEFLVNFYNGKVMEKSKLFKDQFSVERPDGSYFTLKIQPTALEDSAVYFCASSRTQNTGQLYFGEGSKLTVL.

Concerning this clone: Gene and germline names: mouse. The read ends 1 residue shy of where the CDR3 ends; the end is completed using the germline J gene. V and J are TRBV15 and TRBJ1-3, with 9 bases aligning to TRBD1. The CDR3 sequence is 14 residues long. J gave up 4 bases and V 5 bases, and 3 bases lay outside the gene matches. In germline, CDR1 is SGHND, CDR2 FRSKSL. The CDR3 DNA, read in part, is TGTGCCAGCAGTACAGGGACAGGGGGAAATACGCTCTAT. Translating it yields CASSTGTGGNTLY. From start to end, the CDR3 is CASSTGTGGNTLYF.

Comment on this clone: The gene names given are mouse names. The read terminates 1 residue before the CDR3 end, so the remaining end is supplied by the germline J gene. The chain carries TRBV19 and TRBJ2-7, with TRBD2 identical over 11 bases. The CDR3 totals 14 residues. The germline V gene has CDR1 FNHDT and CDR2 SITEND (reference sequence). Trimming cost V 5 bases and J 4 bases; bases outside gene matches: 5. The sequenced part of the CDR3 DNA is TGTGCCAGCAGGGACTGGGGGGCCATTTATGAACAGTAC. The encoded protein is CASRDWGAIYEQY. The whole CDR3 protein is CASRDWGAIYEQYF.

A word on this clone: The gene names given are mouse names. The CDR3 extends 1 residue past the end of the read, so its final part is completed from the germline J gene. The chain carries TRBV13-2 and TRBJ2-1; D could derive from TRBD1 or TRBD2 (6 bases each). V dropped 2 bases and J dropped 6 bases, with 9 bases sitting between them. CDR3 length: 13 residues. CDR1 and CDR2 (germline): NNHNN, SYGAGS (reference sequence). The CDR3 bases that were read are TGTGCCAGCGGTGAATGGGGGCCTGCTGAGCAGTTC. Translation gives CASGEWGPAEQF. The whole CDR3 protein reads CASGEWGPAEQFF.

Of note for this clone: Each gene name is a mouse one. The read falls 1 residue short of the CDR3 end, and the missing part is taken from the germline J gene. This chain links TRBV26 with TRBJ1-1; D gene uncertain. The CDR3 runs 11 residues. Germline V gene sequence: CDR1 KGHPV, CDR2 FQNQEV (reference sequence). V shed 4 bases and J shed 1 base, with 1 base lying between them. The CDR3 spells CASSRNTEVFF. The CDR3 bases that were read are TGTGCCAGCAGTCGAAACACAGAAGTCTTC.

This clone has only a few counts. The gene symbols are mouse symbols. The read is 1 residue too short to cover the CDR3 end, so that end is filled in from the germline J gene. V is TRBV12-1 and J is TRBJ1-1, with a possible D match to TRBD1 (5 bases). The CDR3 covers 12 residues. Trimming left V 0 bases short and J 7 bases short, with 8 bases between. Germline V CDR1 and CDR2: SGHSN, HYEKVE. This CDR3 is CASSLEGIEVFF. The DNA read from the CDR3 is TGTGCCAGCTCTCTCGAGGGGATAGAAGTCTTC.

Points on this clone: Gene labels here are mouse ones. The CDR3 is cut off 1 residue early in the read; its end comes from the germline J gene. V is TRBV26 and J is TRBJ2-2; 9 positions agree with TRBD1. Looked up from germline, CDR1 is KGHPV and CDR2 is FQNQEV (reference sequence). With V trimmed by 3 bases and J by 2 bases, 1 base remained unmatched. The length of the CDR3 is 15 residues. Partial CDR3 DNA: TGTGCCAGCAGTCTTGGACAGGGGAACACCGGGCAGCTCTAC. It encodes CASSLGQGNTGQLY. The whole CDR3 reads CASSLGQGNTGQLYF.

As to this clone: Gene names and germline match the mouse. The read gets to within 1 residue of the CDR3 end, and the germline J gene fills in the rest. V is TRBV13-1 and J is TRBJ2-1; 14 nucleotides align to TRBD2. The trim removed 4 bases at V and 3 bases at J, leaving 3 bases unmatched. The CDR3 totals 16 residues. CDR1 and CDR2 (germline): NSHNY, SYGAGN. CDR3 loop: CASSSGLGGRYAEQFF. The sequenced part of the CDR3 DNA is TGTGCCAGCAGTTCGGGACTGGGGGGGCGCTATGCTGAGCAGTTC.

This clone was seen more than once but under ten times. Gene labels here are mouse ones. The missing CDR3 end, 1 residue past where the read stops, is filled in from the germline J gene. This chain links TRBV12-1 with TRBJ1-5; D gene uncertain. Trimming pared 0 bases from V and 8 bases from J, leaving 7 bases between. The CDR3 contains 12 residues. Germline V gene data show CDR1 as SGHSN and CDR2 as HYEKVE. The chain's CDR3 is CASSLAGKAPLF. The CDR3 bases that were read are TGTGCCAGCTCTCTCGCGGGGAAGGCTCCGCTT.

In the case of this clone: Germline and genes here are mouse. Incomplete CDR3 DNA: TGTGCCAGCTCCCGGGACAACAACGAAAGATTATTT. Translated, it gives CASSRDNNERLF. The full CDR3 is CASSRDNNERLFF. V is TRBV13-3 and J is TRBJ1-4; D perhaps matches TRBD1 (6 bases). The CDR3 end is not reached by the read, which stops 1 residue before it; the germline J gene fills it in. V was trimmed by 7 bases and J by 4 bases, leaving 11 bases between them. Per the germline V gene, CDR1 is NNHDY and CDR2 is SYVADS. This CDR3 spans 13 amino acids.

Remarks on this clone: Genes and germline are mouse. The CDR3 end lies 1 residue beyond the end of the read and is filled in from the germline J gene. The chain combines TRBV12-1 with TRBJ1-1, with TRBD1 identical over 7 bases. V was clipped by 4 bases and J by 1 base; unmatched bases: 8. Per germline, CDR1 SGHSN and CDR2 HYEKVE. This CDR3 is built from 15 residues. CDR3 in amino acids: CASSPGTVVNTEVFF. CDR3 bases read: TGTGCCAGCTCCCCCGGGACAGTTGTAAACACAGAAGTCTTC.

About this clone itself: Germline and genes: mouse. The sequence runs out 1 residue before the end of the CDR3; the remainder is reconstructed from the germline J gene. V gene TRBV5 combines with J gene TRBJ2-7; 9 positions match TRBD2. The germline V gene has CDR1 LGHNA and CDR2 YNLKQL (reference sequence). V was pared by 4 bases and J by 0 bases, with 4 bases of the junction left unmatched. The CDR3 totals 15 residues. CDR3 sequence: CASSPGLGSSYEQYF. The sequenced part of the CDR3 DNA is TGTGCCAGCAGCCCGGGACTGGGAAGCTCCTATGAACAGTAC.

Comment on this clone: The gene symbols are mouse symbols. The CDR3 end falls 1 residue outside the read, so it is completed with the germline J gene. The chain couples TRBV26 to TRBJ2-7, with a possible D match to TRBD2 (5 bases). The CDR3 is 15 residues long. Germline CDR1 and CDR2: KGHPV and FQNQEV (reference sequence). With 0 bases removed from V and 0 bases from J, the gap between germline ends came to 9 bases. The CDR3 DNA, read in part, is TGTGCCAGCAGTCTGTCGTTGGGGAGCTCCTATGAACAGTAC. Translating it yields CASSLSLGSSYEQY. The full CDR3 reads CASSLSLGSSYEQYF.

About this clone: The gene names here belong to mouse. Coverage ceases 1 residue before the CDR3 finishes, and the germline J gene fills in the end. This chain links TRBV26 with TRBJ1-6, with D possibly matching TRBD1 (5 bases). TRBJ1-6 is an open reading frame whose function is uncertain. Germline values: CDR1 KGHPV, CDR2 FQNQEV (reference sequence). V dropped 0 bases and J dropped 0 bases, with 6 bases sitting between them. This CDR3 has 16 residues. The CDR3 reads CASSLSGDSYNSPLYF. CDR3 bases read: TGTGCCAGCAGTCTGTCGGGGGATTCCTATAATTCGCCCCTCTAC.

This clone was seen a handful of times. Genes and germline are mouse. The CDR3 end lies 1 residue beyond the end of the read and is filled in from the germline J gene. The chain joins TRBV17 to TRBJ2-1; the match to TRBD2 covers 10 bases. Germline V gene sequence: CDR1 MNHDT, CDR2 YYDKIL. J was trimmed by 7 bases and V by 1 base; bases with no gene match: 4. The CDR3 sequence is 15 residues long. CDR3 residues: CASSRATGGRAEQFF. The covered CDR3 bases are TGTGCTAGCAGTAGAGCGACTGGGGGGCGGGCTGAGCAGTTC.

In the case of this clone: These gene names are mouse names. CDR3 bases read: TGTGCCAGCTCCCAAAGTCAAAACACCTTGTAC. It specifies CASSQSQNTLY. The entire CDR3 reads CASSQSQNTLYF. This sequence joins TRBV12-2 and TRBJ2-4; no reliable D call. Read sequence stops 1 residue before the CDR3 end, and the germline J gene provides the missing end. V gave up 4 bases and J gave up 0 bases, with 4 bases separating them. Looked up from germline, CDR1 is SGHLS and CDR2 is HYDKME. CDR3 length equals 12 residues. The complete variable domain, with remaining parts taken from reference TRBV12-2 and TRBJ2-4, reads NSGVVQSPRYIIKGKGERSILKCIPISGHLSVAWYQQTQGQELKFFIQHYDKMERDKGNLPSRFSVQQFDDYHSEMNMSALELEDSAVYFCASSQSQNTLYFGAGTRLSVL.

Comment on this clone: The gene symbols are mouse symbols. Read coverage stops 1 residue before the CDR3 terminus; the germline J gene supplies the remainder. The chain combines TRBV31 with TRBJ2-7; D is uncertain. This CDR3 is 11 amino acids long. Trimming left V 1 base short and J 4 bases short, with 5 bases between. The germline V gene encodes CDR1 GKSSPN and CDR2 SITVG. The covered CDR3 bases are TGTGCCTGGAGTCGGCAGTATGAACAGTAC. This encodes CAWSRQYEQY. The full CDR3 sequence reads CAWSRQYEQYF. The full variable domain, completed using reference TRBV31 and TRBJ2-7, is AQTIHQWPVAEIKAVGSPLSLGCTIKGKSSPNLYWYWQATGGTLQQLFYSITVGQVESVVQLNLSASRPKDDQFILSTEKLLLSHSGFYLCAWSRQYEQYFGPGTRLTVL.

On this clone itself: Gene names and germline match the mouse. The CDR3 extends 1 residue past the end of the read, so its final part is completed from the germline J gene. The chain has TRBV12-2 and TRBJ2-5, with 7 positions matching TRBD2. There are 15 residues in the CDR3. V lost 0 bases, J lost 0 bases, and 2 bases stayed unmatched. Germline loops: CDR1 SGHLS, CDR2 HYDKME. The covered CDR3 bases are TGTGCCAGCTCTCTCGGCTGGGGGAACCAAGACACCCAGTAC. Translated, it gives CASSLGWGNQDTQY. The full-length CDR3 reads as CASSLGWGNQDTQYF.

On this clone: Mouse names are used for the genes. The sequenced fragment ends 1 residue before the CDR3 boundary, so the rest is inferred from the germline J gene. The V call is TRBV26, the J call TRBJ2-4; D unresolved. Trimming cost V 5 bases and J 0 bases, with 9 bases left between them. From germline, CDR1 is KGHPV and CDR2 FQNQEV (reference sequence). The CDR3 totals 14 residues. Partial CDR3 DNA: TGTGCCAGCAGTGCCCTCGCTAGTCAAAACACCTTGTAC. It codes for CASSALASQNTLY. The whole CDR3 sequence reads CASSALASQNTLYF.